This TCR beta chain was observed in a study of shared clonotypes between healthy human individuals. Study information: Aged 18 to 49, the donors were a couple of women and a few men. Overall study findings and caveats: All-four-donor shared clonotypes had higher generation probabilities than non-shared clonotypes did. Clonotype sharing among the donors was expected to vary with sequencing depth.

The J segment lost 0 bases and the V segment lost 5 bases, leaving 5 bases of the junction unmatched. Germline CDR1 SGHTA, CDR2 FQGNSA. The CDR3 length is 15 residues. Genomic DNA of each subset was evenly split across several immunoSEQ plates. Assay: immunoSEQ multiplex PCR; the TCRdb copy retains only in-frame clones and omits some. The sample carries approximately 980,000 clones, about three quarters recorded once. Of note for this clone: Antigen: not known.

The V and J genes are TRBV7-2 and TRBJ2-7; 9 positions match TRBD1. Sequenced: memory CD4+ T cells sorted from blood. Subset here: CD45RA-negative fraction. The sequence was obtained from a man aged 18-30 years in good health. The CDR3 DNA reads as TGTGCCAGCAGCCAGGGACAGGGTGGCTCCTACGAGCAGTACTTC. It translates to CASSQGQGGSYEQYF.